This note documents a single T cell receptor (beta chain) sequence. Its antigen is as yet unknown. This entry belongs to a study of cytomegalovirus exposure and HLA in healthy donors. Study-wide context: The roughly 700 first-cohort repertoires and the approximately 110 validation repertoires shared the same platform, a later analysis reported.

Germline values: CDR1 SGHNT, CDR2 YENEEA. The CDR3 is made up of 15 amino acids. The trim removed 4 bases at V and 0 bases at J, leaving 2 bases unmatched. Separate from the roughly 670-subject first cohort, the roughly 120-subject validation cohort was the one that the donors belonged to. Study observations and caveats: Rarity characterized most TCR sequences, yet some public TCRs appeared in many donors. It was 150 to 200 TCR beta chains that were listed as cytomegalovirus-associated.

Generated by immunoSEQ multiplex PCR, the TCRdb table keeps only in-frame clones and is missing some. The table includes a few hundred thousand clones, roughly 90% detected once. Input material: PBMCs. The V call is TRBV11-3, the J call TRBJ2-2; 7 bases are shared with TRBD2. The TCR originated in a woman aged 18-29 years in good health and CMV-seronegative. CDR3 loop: CASSSSGTNTGELFF. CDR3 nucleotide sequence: TGTGCCAGCAGCTCTAGCGGTACGAACACCGGGGAGCTGTTTTTT.